Following are 5 T cell receptor beta chains from one sample sequenced in a study of response to subunit inactivated influenza vaccine. TCRdb reprocessed the RT-PCR reads with MiXCR, giving one entry per CDR3 protein. The sample lists about 500,000 distinct CDR3 sequences, 16% occurring once. The starting material was CD4+ T cells sorted from PBMCs, obtained 23 months after vaccination. The source is a man aged 50-75 years who received an inactivated influenza vaccine.

The sample holds a few counts of this clonotype. The rearrangement uses TRBV20-1 and TRBJ2-7; D is perhaps TRBD2 (5 bases). Germline CDR1 DFQATT, CDR2 SNEGSKA (reference sequence). The CDR3 has 13 amino acids. V shed 3 bases and J shed 5 bases, with 14 bases lying between them. For the CDR3, the DNA is TGCAGTGCTAGTTGGAGGACGAGGAACGAGCAGTACTTC. It is translated as CSASWRTRNEQYF.

This clonotype appeared many times. The chain employs TRBV5-5 and TRBJ2-7, with 7 bases lining up with TRBD1. The CDR3 has 15 residues. The V gene's germline CDR1 is SGHKS and CDR2 YYEKEE (reference sequence). The V segment lost 4 bases and the J segment 0 bases; nucleotides outside the gene matches: 7. The CDR3: CASSLRDSSSYEQYF. CDR3 nucleotides: TGTGCCAGCAGCCTGAGGGACAGCAGCTCCTACGAGCAGTACTTC.

V gene TRBV6-4 combines with J gene TRBJ2-1, with 12 bases matching TRBD2. From germline, CDR1 is MRHNA and CDR2 SNTAGT. With V trimmed by 4 bases and J by 7 bases, 5 bases remained unmatched. The CDR3 length is 15 residues. CDR3 bases: TGTGCCAGCAGTGGACTAGCGGGAGTTGGTAATGAGCAGTTCTTC. This encodes CASSGLAGVGNEQFF.

The sample holds a few counts of this clonotype. The rearrangement joins TRBV14 to TRBJ2-1; tentative D call: TRBD1 (6 bases). With 3 bases removed from V and 3 bases from J, the gap between germline ends came to 12 bases. Looked up from germline, CDR1 is SGHDN and CDR2 is FVKESK. The CDR3 loop spans 15 amino acids. The CDR3 here is CASSHRDNYYNEQFF. In DNA form, the CDR3 reads TGTGCCAGCAGCCATCGGGACAACTACTACAATGAGCAGTTCTTC.

V and J are TRBV12-3 or TRBV12-4 and TRBJ2-1; unclear D gene. This CDR3 contains 18 residues. Trimming pared 7 bases from V and 5 bases from J, leaving 27 bases between. The CDR3 sequence: CASTSLAPGFGGDNEQFF. CDR3 in DNA: TGTGCCAGCACCTCCCTGGCTCCGGGCTTTGGTGGGGACAATGAGCAGTTCTTC.